This T cell receptor beta chain is from a study of T cell clusters in autoimmune cytopenias. Across the whole study: TRB sequencing had a median 51,575 reads and under 3,000 distinct clonotypes per sample.

TRB was amplified by touch-down multiplex PCR, primer pools A and B combined. For each CDR3 protein, TCRdb gives one entry from its re-call of the multiplex PCR reads, without DNA. The sample's table shows 6,000 or so distinct CDR3 sequences. This clonotype shows up as medium-sized (0.01 to 0.1%) by frequency. Each sample's input was about 270 ng genomic DNA, some 40,000 genome equivalents. This sample also belongs to another study, concerning T cell repertoires in aging, cancer and after chemotherapy. That study reports: The full dataset contained around 10 million TCR reads.

This sequence originates from a human donor in good health. Source material: peripheral blood.

This chain's CDR3 is CSAKFAGESGELFF. J is TRBJ2-2 and V is TRBV20-1; TCRdb selects TRBD2, and the lack of DNA leaves this call unchecked. The germline V gene has CDR1 DFQATT and CDR2 SNEGSKA (reference sequence). The CDR3 loop spans 14 amino acids.